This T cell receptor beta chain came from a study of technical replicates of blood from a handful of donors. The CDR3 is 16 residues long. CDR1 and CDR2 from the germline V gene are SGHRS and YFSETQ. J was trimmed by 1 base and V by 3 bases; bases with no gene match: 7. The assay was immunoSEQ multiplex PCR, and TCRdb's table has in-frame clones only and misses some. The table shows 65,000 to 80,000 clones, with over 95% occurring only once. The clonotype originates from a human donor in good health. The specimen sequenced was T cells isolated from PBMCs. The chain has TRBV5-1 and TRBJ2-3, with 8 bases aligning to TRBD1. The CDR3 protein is CASSSGTGPRTDTQYF. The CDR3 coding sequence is TGCGCCAGCAGCTCGGGGACAGGTCCTCGCACAGATACGCAGTATTTT.